A selection of T cell receptor beta chains follows, all from one sample in a study of blood T cell repertoires in COVID-19. Measured with immunoSEQ multiplex PCR; TCRdb has only the in-frame clones, and not every one. The sample contains around 140,000 clones, approximately 86% of which appear only once. The sample was peripheral blood. All receptors come from a woman in her 70s with COVID-19, enrolled during active disease. The CDR3 runs from the conserved cysteine through the conserved F or W. A D gene is named only where the DNA matches it firmly. Size is stated for part of the rows, as once, few or many counts, or as a class when the clone is expanded.

d_call,j_call,v_call,clone_size,cdr3_aa,cdr3_nt
TRBD2,TRBJ2-5,TRBV2,once,CASSESGGRKETQYF,TGTGCCAGCAGTGAATCGGGGGGTCGGAAGGAGACCCAGTACTTC
TRBD2,TRBJ2-3,TRBV2,-,CASSEIGAGGPQSTDTQYF,TGTGCCAGCAGTGAAATAGGGGCGGGGGGACCCCAGAGCACAGATACGCAGTATTTT
-,TRBJ1-2,TRBV6-5,-,CASSYSRGFGYTF,TGTGCCAGCAGTTACTCGAGAGGATTCGGCTACACCTTC
TRBD1,TRBJ1-2,TRBV7-2,-,CASSLPGGGGLNGYTF,TGTGCCAGCAGCTTACCAGGGGGCGGAGGGTTGAATGGCTACACCTTC
TRBD1,TRBJ1-2,TRBV9,-,CASTLDRAEGYTF,TGTGCCAGCACCCTGGACAGGGCGGAGGGCTACACCTTC
TRBD1,TRBJ2-3,TRBV28,-,CASRSQTGADTQYF,TGTGCCAGCAGGTCTCAGACAGGGGCAGATACGCAGTATTTT
TRBD1,TRBJ2-1,TRBV6-5,-,CASTADRGLNEQFF,TGTGCCAGCACCGCGGACAGGGGGCTCAATGAGCAGTTCTTC
-,TRBJ2-3,TRBV5-1,-,CASSLTVTDTQYF,TGCGCCAGCAGCTTGACAGTCACAGATACGCAGTATTTT
-,TRBJ1-4,TRBV19,-,CASSEQGGRKLFF,TGTGCCAGTAGTGAGCAGGGTGGTCGGAAACTGTTTTTT
-,TRBJ1-5,TRBV5-6,few,CASSLQSSGGNQPQHF,TGTGCCAGCAGCTTACAAAGTTCAGGGGGCAATCAGCCCCAGCATTTT
-,TRBJ1-1,TRBV19,-,CASRTSVPPNTEAFF,TGTGCCAGCCGAACCAGCGTCCCTCCGAACACTGAAGCTTTCTTT
TRBD1,TRBJ1-1,TRBV3-1/TRBV3-2,-,CATQQGTYTEAFF,TGTGCCACCCAACAGGGGACCTACACTGAAGCTTTCTTT
-,TRBJ2-3,TRBV7-6,-,CASSLSTDTQYF,TGTGCCAGCAGCCTAAGCACAGATACGCAGTATTTT
TRBD2,TRBJ2-1,TRBV5-1,-,CASSVTSGVNEQFF,TGCGCCAGCAGCGTTACTAGCGGGGTCAATGAGCAGTTCTTC
-,TRBJ2-7,TRBV4-2,few,CASSQMRGRYEQYF,TGTGCCAGCAGCCAAATGCGGGGTAGGTACGAGCAGTACTTC
TRBD1,TRBJ2-7,TRBV5-6,-,CASSVPGQDNYEQYF,TGTGCCAGCAGCGTCCCGGGACAGGATAACTACGAGCAGTACTTC
TRBD1,TRBJ2-1,TRBV5-1,-,CASSPSRDRFYNEQFF,TGCGCCAGCAGTCCCTCCCGGGACAGGTTCTACAATGAGCAGTTCTTC
TRBD1,TRBJ2-1,TRBV7-2,few,CASSYGQGVGNEQFF,TGTGCCAGCAGCTATGGACAGGGAGTGGGGAATGAGCAGTTCTTC
-,TRBJ1-3,TRBV23-1,-,CASSHSMTAGGNTIYF,TGCGCCAGCAGTCACAGTATGACGGCGGGAGGAAACACCATATATTTT
TRBD1,TRBJ1-3,TRBV6-5,once,CASSGGQGHTIYF,TGTGCCAGCAGCGGGGGACAGGGGCACACCATATATTTT
TRBD1,TRBJ2-3,TRBV14,-,CARDRGTDTQYF,TGTGCCAGAGACAGGGGAACAGATACGCAGTATTTT
TRBD1,TRBJ1-1,TRBV2,-,CASSKLQGDNTEAFF,TGTGCCAGCAGTAAACTACAGGGGGATAATACTGAAGCTTTCTTT
TRBD1,TRBJ1-1,TRBV30,few,CAFRRRTGPPNTEAFF,TGTGCCTTCCGTCGGAGGACAGGGCCTCCGAACACTGAAGCTTTCTTT
TRBD1,TRBJ1-4,TRBV19,-,CASSIDPGQGPNEKLFF,TGTGCCAGTAGTATAGATCCGGGACAGGGCCCTAATGAAAAACTGTTTTTT
TRBD2,TRBJ2-1,TRBV10-3,-,CAISFSGGNHNEQFF,TGTGCCATCAGTTTTAGCGGGGGGAACCACAATGAGCAGTTCTTC
TRBD2,TRBJ2-1,TRBV13,-,CASSYIPGLAINNEQFF,TGTGCCAGCAGCTATATACCGGGACTAGCCATAAACAATGAGCAGTTCTTC
-,TRBJ1-3,TRBV20-1,-,CSASHEMSSGNTIYF,TGCAGTGCTAGTCACGAGATGAGCTCTGGAAACACCATATATTTT
-,TRBJ1-1,TRBV18,-,CASSPEQGGNTEAFF,TGTGCCAGCTCACCCGAACAGGGCGGGAACACTGAAGCTTTCTTT
TRBD1,TRBJ1-1,TRBV29-1,-,CSVVGGLNTEAFF,TGCAGCGTTGTAGGGGGCTTGAACACTGAAGCTTTCTTT
-,TRBJ1-1,TRBV12-3/TRBV12-4,-,CASSLRERGRAFF,TGTGCCAGCAGTCTCCGGGAGCGTGGCCGGGCTTTCTTT
TRBD1,TRBJ1-6,TRBV25-1,-,CASSQTGGYSPLHF,TGTGCCAGCAGCCAAACAGGGGGCTATTCACCCCTCCACTTT
TRBD1,TRBJ2-1,TRBV2,-,CASRPDRGRNEQFF,TGTGCCAGCAGGCCTGACAGGGGGCGAAATGAGCAGTTCTTC
-,TRBJ2-3,TRBV12-3/TRBV12-4,once,CASSSWESDTQYF,TGTGCCAGCAGTTCCTGGGAGTCAGATACGCAGTATTTT
TRBD2,TRBJ2-1,TRBV5-8,-,CASSRNSGGPGEQFF,TGTGCCAGCAGCAGGAATAGCGGGGGACCCGGTGAGCAGTTCTTC
-,TRBJ2-1,TRBV20-1,-,CSASMGRGSNEQFF,TGCAGTGCTAGTATGGGCAGGGGAAGCAATGAGCAGTTCTTC
TRBD2,TRBJ2-7,TRBV2,once,CASSVNGGGPSYEQYF,TGTGCCAGCAGTGTCAACGGCGGGGGACCCTCCTACGAGCAGTACTTC
-,TRBJ2-2,TRBV27,-,CASSFRLNTGELFF,TGTGCCAGCAGTTTTCGACTAAACACCGGGGAGCTGTTTTTT
-,TRBJ2-5,TRBV6-6,-,CASSYGGDGDRTQYF,TGTGCCAGCAGTTACGGAGGGGACGGCGATAGAACCCAGTACTTC
-,TRBJ2-5,TRBV27,-,CASKRSGGETQYF,TGTGCCAGCAAACGATCCGGAGGCGAGACCCAGTACTTC
-,TRBJ2-1,TRBV11-1,once,CAIKMIAGEQFF,TGTGCCATCAAAATGATAGCTGGTGAGCAGTTCTTC
-,TRBJ2-3,TRBV19,-,CASSTGTQDTQYF,TGTGCCAGTAGTACCGGGACTCAGGATACGCAGTATTTT
-,TRBJ1-3,TRBV5-5,-,CASSFAPGRPGSGNTIYF,TGTGCCAGCAGCTTCGCGCCAGGCAGGCCCGGCTCTGGAAACACCATATATTTT
TRBD2,TRBJ2-1,TRBV2,-,CASSGLAGGHGEQFF,TGTGCCAGCAGTGGATTAGCGGGGGGGCATGGTGAGCAGTTCTTC
TRBD1,TRBJ1-1,TRBV15,few,CATSREQGPNTEAFF,TGTGCCACCAGCAGAGAACAGGGGCCCAACACTGAAGCTTTCTTT
TRBD2,TRBJ2-5,TRBV7-2,-,CASSPLAGGYQETQYF,TGTGCCAGCAGCCCTCTAGCGGGGGGGTACCAAGAGACCCAGTACTTC
TRBD1,TRBJ1-6,TRBV29-1,-,CSARGSSYNSPLHF,TGCAGCGCCAGGGGGAGCTCCTATAATTCACCCCTCCACTTT
TRBD1,TRBJ1-6,TRBV18,-,CASAVGGRGTISPLHF,TGTGCCAGCGCGGTAGGGGGCAGGGGGACGATATCACCCCTCCACTTT
TRBD1,TRBJ1-2,TRBV12-5,-,CASGLDRGTYGYTF,TGTGCTAGTGGTTTGGACAGGGGAACCTATGGCTACACCTTC
TRBD1,TRBJ2-7,TRBV5-4,-,CASSGAGTGGGEQYF,TGTGCCAGCAGCGGCGCCGGGACAGGGGGCGGCGAGCAGTACTTC
TRBD2,TRBJ2-1,TRBV7-8,-,CASSPLAGLDEQFF,TGTGCCAGCAGCCCCCTAGCGGGGTTGGATGAGCAGTTCTTC
-,TRBJ1-3,TRBV18,-,CASSLDMGNTIYF,TGTGCCAGCTCCCTCGACATGGGAAACACCATATATTTT
TRBD1,TRBJ1-2,TRBV6-5,-,CASSGRDRGQSGYTF,TGTGCCAGCAGCGGCAGGGACAGGGGGCAGTCTGGCTACACCTTC
TRBD2,TRBJ2-1,TRBV11-2,once,CASSLAQRGNEQFF,TGTGCCAGCAGCTTAGCCCAGCGGGGCAATGAGCAGTTCTTC
TRBD1,TRBJ1-2,TRBV24-1,-,CATSGQGEKGYTF,TGTGCCACCAGCGGACAGGGCGAAAAGGGCTACACCTTC